The sample holds a few counts of the clone carrying this T cell receptor beta chain. Its antigen is still unknown. The record originates from a study of post-analysis software for immune sequencing data. Looking at the study overall: Disease courses included relapsing-remitting, secondary progressive and progressive-relapsing multiple sclerosis.

Study-level points and caveats: Samples prepared in the same batch strongly co-clustered by F measure. TRBV5-6, TRBV5-1 and TRBV20-1 belonged to a set of roughly 5 TRBV segments that were more frequent in patients than controls. Controls significantly exceeded multiple sclerosis patients in normalized Chao1 diversity.

TCR beta cDNA libraries had unique molecular identifiers. Once about 0.85 to 11 million T cells were used, some 500,000 cDNA molecules resulted. One entry per CDR3 protein, called by TCRdb with MiXCR from the PCR reads. The table records roughly 800,000 distinct CDR3 sequences, 30% of them present only once. The ends were cut back, 5 bases at V and 0 bases at J, with 16 bases in the middle. This CDR3 has 16 residues. Germline CDR1 MNHNY, CDR2 SVGAGI (reference sequence). This receptor was taken from a girl aged 5-17 years with multiple sclerosis. This chain uses TRBV6-6 with TRBJ2-5, with a weak D call TRBD1 (6 bases). Sample: blood. The CDR3 bases are TGTGCCAGCAGTCCCGAGTTCCGGGACAACCAAGAGACCCAGTACTTC. Encoded protein: CASSPEFRDNQETQYF.